This TCR beta chain appears in the sequencing data of a study of blood T cell repertoires in COVID-19. Germline CDR1 SGHNT, CDR2 YYREEE (reference sequence). The J segment lost 4 bases and the V segment lost 5 bases, leaving 8 bases of the junction unmatched. This CDR3 has 15 residues. Original data processing: Estimates of nucleated cell counts were drawn from the amplification of reference gene primers. Sequencing was performed with immunoSEQ multiplex PCR; in TCRdb, only in-frame clones are kept and a portion is missing. That table gives V, J and clone size, and the DNA gave D and trimming. The sample records around 130,000 clones, almost 85% being singletons.

The V and J genes are TRBV5-4 and TRBJ2-3, with 9 bases identical to TRBD1. What was sequenced was peripheral blood. The TCR comes from a human donor in a cohort sampled during active COVID-19. In DNA, the CDR3 is TGTGCCAGCAGTTACGACAGGGGGAGGGCAGATACGCAGTATTTT. This gives the protein CASSYDRGRADTQYF.